This entry lists 5 T cell receptor beta chains sequenced from one sample in a study of T cell responses to AZD1222 COVID-19 vaccine. Assay used: immunoSEQ multiplex PCR; TCRdb lists only in-frame clones, some missing. The table records tens of thousands of clones, around three quarters of them present only once. Source: peripheral blood, taken 28 days after the second AZD1222 dose. Receptors originate from an adult who received the AZD1222 COVID-19 vaccine.

J is TRBJ2-1 and V is TRBV19; 7 nucleotides line up with TRBD1. The germline CDR1 and CDR2 sequences are LNHDA and SQIVND (reference sequence). This CDR3 region has 15 residues. V lost 5 bases, J lost 9 bases, and 13 bases stayed unmatched. CDR3 coding DNA: TGTGCCAGTAGTGGTACAGGGGACCGGTGGTCTGAGCAGTTCTTC. Residues: CASSGTGDRWSEQFF.

The chain is built from TRBV13 and TRBJ2-7, with 8 positions matching TRBD1. Germline trimming cut 3 bases from V and 4 bases from J; bases unmatched to any gene: 5. CDR3 size: 14 residues. Germline V CDR1 and CDR2: PRHDT, FYEKMQ (reference sequence). The CDR3 spells CASSLGTGNYEQYF. CDR3 in DNA: TGTGCCAGCAGCTTGGGGACAGGTAATTACGAGCAGTACTTC.

V usage is TRBV7-6 and J usage is TRBJ2-7; 9 bases are a match to TRBD1. This CDR3 comprises 15 residues. Germline V gene sequence: CDR1 SGHVS, CDR2 FNYEAQ. After removal of 4 bases from V and 6 bases from J, the junction contained 10 bases not matched to a gene. The CDR3 DNA reads TGTGCCAGCAGCTCGTTTCGGGACAGGGTAGGCGAGCAGTACTTC. Its translation is CASSSFRDRVGEQYF.

The chain combines TRBV27 with TRBJ1-6, with 7 bases matching TRBD1. V dropped 5 bases and J dropped 7; count of bases not matched to a gene: 5. CDR1 is MNHEY, CDR2 SMNVEV, per germline (reference sequence). The length of the CDR3 is 14 residues. The CDR3 loop is CASSVRDSNSPLHF. CDR3 coding DNA: TGTGCCAGCAGTGTCCGGGACAGCAATTCACCCCTCCACTTT.

This chain uses TRBV7-8 with TRBJ2-7; TRBD1 matches 9 bases. The germline V gene has CDR1 SGHVS and CDR2 FQNEAQ. The CDR3 is made up of 15 amino acids. Trimming cost V 5 bases and J 4 bases; bases outside gene matches: 9. Here the CDR3 reads CASSPPGQGLYEQYF. The CDR3 region has the DNA TGTGCCAGCAGCCCTCCGGGACAGGGTCTATACGAGCAGTACTTC.